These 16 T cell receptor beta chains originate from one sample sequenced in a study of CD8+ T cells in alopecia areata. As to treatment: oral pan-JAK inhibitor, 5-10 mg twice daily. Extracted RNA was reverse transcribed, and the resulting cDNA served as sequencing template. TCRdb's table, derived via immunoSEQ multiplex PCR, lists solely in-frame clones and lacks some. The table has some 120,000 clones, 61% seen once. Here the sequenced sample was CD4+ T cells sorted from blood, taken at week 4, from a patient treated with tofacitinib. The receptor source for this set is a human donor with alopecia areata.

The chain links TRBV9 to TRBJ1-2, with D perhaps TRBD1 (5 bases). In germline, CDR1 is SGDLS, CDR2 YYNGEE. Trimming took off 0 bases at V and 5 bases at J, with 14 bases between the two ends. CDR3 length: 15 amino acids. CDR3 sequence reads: CASSVGGAVEYGYTF. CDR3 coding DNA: TGTGCCAGCAGCGTAGGGGGCGCGGTTGAGTATGGCTACACCTTC.

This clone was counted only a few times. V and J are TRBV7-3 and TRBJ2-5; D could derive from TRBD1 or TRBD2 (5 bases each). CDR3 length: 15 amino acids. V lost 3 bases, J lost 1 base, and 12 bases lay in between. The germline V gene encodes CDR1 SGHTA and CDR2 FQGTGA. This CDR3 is CASSFKPGPQETQYF. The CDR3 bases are TGTGCCAGCAGCTTTAAACCGGGACCCCAAGAGACCCAGTACTTC.

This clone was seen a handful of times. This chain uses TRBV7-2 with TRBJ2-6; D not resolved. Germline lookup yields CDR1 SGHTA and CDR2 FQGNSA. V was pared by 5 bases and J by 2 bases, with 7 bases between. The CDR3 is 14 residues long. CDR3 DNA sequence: TGTGCCAGCAGCAACCGGCCTGGGGCCAACGTCCTGACTTTC. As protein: CASSNRPGANVLTF.

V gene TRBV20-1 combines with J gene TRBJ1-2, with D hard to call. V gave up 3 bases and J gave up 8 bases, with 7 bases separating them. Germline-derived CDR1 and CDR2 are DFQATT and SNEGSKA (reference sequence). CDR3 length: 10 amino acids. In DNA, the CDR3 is TGCAGTGCTAGTGAGGAGGGCTACACCTTC. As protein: CSASEEGYTF.

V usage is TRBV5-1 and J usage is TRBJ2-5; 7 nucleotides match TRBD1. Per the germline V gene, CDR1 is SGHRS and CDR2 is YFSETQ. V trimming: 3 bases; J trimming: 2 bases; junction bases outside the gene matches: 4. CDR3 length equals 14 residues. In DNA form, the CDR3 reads TGCGCCAGCAGCTGGACGGACAGGCAAGAGACCCAGTACTTC. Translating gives CASSWTDRQETQYF.

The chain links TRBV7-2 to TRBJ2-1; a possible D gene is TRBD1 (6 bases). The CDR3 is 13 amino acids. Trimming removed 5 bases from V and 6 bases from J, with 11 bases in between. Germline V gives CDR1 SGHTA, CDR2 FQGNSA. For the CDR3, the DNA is TGTGCCAGCAGCCACCCGGACAGCAATGAGCAGTTCTTC. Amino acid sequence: CASSHPDSNEQFF. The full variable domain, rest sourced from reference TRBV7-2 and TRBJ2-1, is GAGVSQSPSNKVTEKGKDVELRCDPISGHTALYWYRQSLGQGLEFLIYFQGNSAPDKSGLPSDRFSAERTGGSVSTLTIQRTQQEDSAVYLCASSHPDSNEQFFGPGTRLTVL.

CDR3 bases: TGTGCCAAAGCACGGGACACCCGGCAGTATAGCAATCAGCCCCAGCATTTT. It specifies CAKARDTRQYSNQPQHF. V and J are TRBV27 and TRBJ1-5; D may be TRBD1 (6 bases). The CDR3 loop spans 17 amino acids. Germline values: CDR1 MNHEY, CDR2 SMNVEV (reference sequence). V gave up 10 bases and J gave up 0 bases, with 22 bases separating them.

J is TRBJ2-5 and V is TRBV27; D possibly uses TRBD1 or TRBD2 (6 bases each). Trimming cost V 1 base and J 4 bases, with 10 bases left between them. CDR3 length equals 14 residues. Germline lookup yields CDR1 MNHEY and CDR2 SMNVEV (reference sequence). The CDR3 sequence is CASSLYGGGETQYF. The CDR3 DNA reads TGTGCCAGCAGTTTATACGGAGGGGGAGAGACCCAGTACTTC.

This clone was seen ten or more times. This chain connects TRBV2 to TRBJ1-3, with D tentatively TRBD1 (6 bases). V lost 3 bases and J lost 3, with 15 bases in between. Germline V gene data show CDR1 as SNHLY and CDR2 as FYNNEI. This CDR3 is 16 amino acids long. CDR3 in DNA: TGTGCCAGCAGTGAGGTCAGGGGATCTTATGGAAACACCATATATTTT. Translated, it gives CASSEVRGSYGNTIYF.

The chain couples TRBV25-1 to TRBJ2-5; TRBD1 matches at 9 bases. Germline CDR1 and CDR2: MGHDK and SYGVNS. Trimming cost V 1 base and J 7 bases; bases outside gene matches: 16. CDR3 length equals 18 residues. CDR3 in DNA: TGTGCCAGCAGTGAATCAGTGGGACAGGGTCCGACGGCAGGGACCCAGTACTTC. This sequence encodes CASSESVGQGPTAGTQYF.

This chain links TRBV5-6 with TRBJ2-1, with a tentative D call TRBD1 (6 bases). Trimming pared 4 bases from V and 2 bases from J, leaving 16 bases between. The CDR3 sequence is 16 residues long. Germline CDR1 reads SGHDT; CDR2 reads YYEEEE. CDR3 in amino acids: CASSRRGRRTYNEQFF. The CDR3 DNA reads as TGTGCCAGCAGCCGCAGGGGAAGACGAACCTACAATGAGCAGTTCTTC.

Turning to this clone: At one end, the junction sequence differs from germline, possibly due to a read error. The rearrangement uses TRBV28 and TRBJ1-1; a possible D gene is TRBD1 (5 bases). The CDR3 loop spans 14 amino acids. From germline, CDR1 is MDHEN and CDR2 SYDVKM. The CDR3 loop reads CASSLGDENTEAFF. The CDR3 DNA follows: TGCGCCAGCAGTTTGGGGGATGAGAACACTGAAGCTTTCTTT.

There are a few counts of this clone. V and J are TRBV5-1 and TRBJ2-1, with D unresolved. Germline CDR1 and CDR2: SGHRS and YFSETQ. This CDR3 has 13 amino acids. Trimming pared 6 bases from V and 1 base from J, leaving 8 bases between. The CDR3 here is CASKIRSYNEQFF. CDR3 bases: TGCGCCAGCAAAATCAGATCCTACAATGAGCAGTTCTTC.

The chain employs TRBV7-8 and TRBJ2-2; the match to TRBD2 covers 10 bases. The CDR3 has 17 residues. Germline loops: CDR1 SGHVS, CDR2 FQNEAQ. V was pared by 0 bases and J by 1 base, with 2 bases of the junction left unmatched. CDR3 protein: CASSLAGLAVNTGELFF. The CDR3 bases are TGTGCCAGCAGCTTAGCCGGACTAGCGGTGAACACCGGGGAGCTGTTTTTT.

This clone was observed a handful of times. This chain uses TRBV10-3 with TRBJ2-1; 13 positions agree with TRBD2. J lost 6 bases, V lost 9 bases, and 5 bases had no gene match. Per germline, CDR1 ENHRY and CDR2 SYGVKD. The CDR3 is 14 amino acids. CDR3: CAISTSGGANEQFF. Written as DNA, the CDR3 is TGTGCCATTTCTACTAGCGGGGGGGCCAATGAGCAGTTCTTC.

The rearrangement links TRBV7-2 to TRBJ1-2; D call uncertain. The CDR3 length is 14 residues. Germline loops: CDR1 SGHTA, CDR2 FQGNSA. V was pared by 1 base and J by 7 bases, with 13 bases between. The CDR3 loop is CASSLEQEAGGYTF. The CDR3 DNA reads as TGTGCCAGCAGCTTAGAGCAGGAGGCTGGTGGCTACACCTTC.